A single sample is the source of the 9 T cell receptor beta chains below, sequenced in a study of T-cell memory formation after mild COVID-19. TCRdb called the 5' RACE reads again in MiXCR, with one record for every CDR3 protein. The data show roughly 480,000 distinct CDR3 sequences, with more than 20% seen just once and 12% held by the top ten. The sequenced material came from PBMCs or a T cell subset sorted from them (not recorded which). The receptors here all came from an adult woman who had mild COVID-19 (a few samples of this study predate the infection). Cell type and time point are not known.

V and J are TRBV29-1 and TRBJ2-3; 9 nucleotides agree with TRBD1. CDR3 length: 15 amino acids. Trimming removed 1 base from V and 3 bases from J; junction bases left unmatched: 5. The germline CDR1 and CDR2 sequences are SQVTM and ANQGSEA. This CDR3 is CSVEGTGANTDTQYF. The CDR3 DNA reads as TGCAGCGTTGAAGGGACAGGGGCGAATACAGATACGCAGTATTTT.

The chain links TRBV5-1 to TRBJ2-1; TRBD2 agrees at 11 bases. The CDR3 sequence is 17 residues long. Germline CDR1 is SGHRS and CDR2 is YFSETQ. The junction had 13 bases not matched to a gene; V was cut back by 4 bases and J by 7 bases. DNA of the CDR3: TGCGCCAGCAGCCCTATACCAACTAGCGGGAGTTTTAATGAGCAGTTCTTC. This translates into CASSPIPTSGSFNEQFF.

The chain is built from TRBV5-1 and TRBJ1-3; the match to TRBD1 covers 8 bases. V dropped 5 bases and J dropped 2; count of bases not matched to a gene: 12. Germline V CDR1 and CDR2: SGHRS, YFSETQ. The CDR3 is 17 residues long. The CDR3 coding sequence is TGCGCCAGCAGTGCCAAACAGGACAGGGTGGCTGGAAACACCATATATTTT. Its protein product is CASSAKQDRVAGNTIYF. The full variable domain, in which reference TRBV5-1 and TRBJ1-3 provide the parts outside the CDR3, is KAGVTQTPRYLIKTRGQQVTLSCSPISGHRSVSWYQQTPGQGLQFLFEYFSETQRNKGNFPGRFSGRQFSNSRSEMNVSTLELGDSALYLCASSAKQDRVAGNTIYFGEGSWLTVV.

This clonotype was recorded a few times. This chain links TRBV6-2 or TRBV6-3 with TRBJ2-7, with D possibly being TRBD1 or TRBD2 (5 bases each). Deletions cut 4 bases from V and 2 bases from J, with 15 bases between. This CDR3 region has 15 residues. The germline gives CDR1 MNHEY, CDR2 SVGEGT. CDR3 region: CASSLVGRGAYEQYF. CDR3 nucleotide sequence: TGTGCCAGCAGTTTAGTTGGTCGGGGCGCCTACGAGCAGTACTTC.

The chain joins TRBV29-1 to TRBJ2-5; possible D gene TRBD2, 5 bases. V dropped 4 bases and J dropped 3 bases, with 9 bases sitting between them. This CDR3 contains 12 residues. CDR1 and CDR2 (germline): SQVTM, ANQGSEA. In DNA form, the CDR3 reads TGCAGCGTTGGGACTGTAGAAGAGACCCAGTACTTC. Encoded protein: CSVGTVEETQYF. The full variable domain, in which reference TRBV29-1 and TRBJ2-5 provide the parts outside the CDR3, is SAVISQKPSRDICQRGTSLTIQCQVDSQVTMMFWYRQQPGQSLTLIATANQGSEATYESGFVIDKFPISRPNLTFSTLTVSNMSPEDSSIYLCSVGTVEETQYFGPGTRLLVL.

The V call is TRBV6-6, the J call TRBJ2-5; 9 bases are a match to TRBD2. The germline V gene has CDR1 MNHNY and CDR2 SVGAGI (reference sequence). V lost 7 bases to trimming and J lost 5 bases; unmatched junction nucleotides: 14. CDR3 size: 16 residues. The CDR3 coding sequence is TGTGCCAGCACCTACCTCCAGCGGGAGGCGGGGGAGACCCAGTACTTC. Encoded protein: CASTYLQREAGETQYF.

Only a few counts were recorded for this clonotype. The chain combines TRBV9 with TRBJ2-7, with a possible D match to TRBD2 (5 bases). This CDR3 region has 15 residues. CDR1 SGDLS and CDR2 YYNGEE come from the germline V gene. V dropped 0 bases and J dropped 0 bases, with 10 bases sitting between them. The CDR3 DNA follows: TGTGCCAGCAGCGTAGCTGGCGGAGGCTCCTACGAGCAGTACTTC. Translating it yields CASSVAGGGSYEQYF.

This clonotype came up a few times. J is TRBJ2-3 and V is TRBV6-5; D is unclear. Germline loops: CDR1 MNHEY, CDR2 SVGAGI. The CDR3 is made up of 16 amino acids. The ends were cut back, 0 bases at V and 0 bases at J, with 10 bases in the middle. CDR3 sequence (DNA): TGTGCCAGCAGTTACTCGGCTGCTCTTAGCACAGATACGCAGTATTTT. Translated, it gives CASSYSAALSTDTQYF.

The chain joins TRBV7-9 to TRBJ1-2; D might be TRBD1 (5 bases). V lost 5 bases, J lost 4 bases, and 11 bases lay in between. This CDR3 region has 13 residues. Germline assignment: CDR1 SEHNR and CDR2 FQNEAQ (reference sequence). The CDR3 is CASSLQESYGYTF. CDR3 nucleotides: TGTGCCAGCAGCCTACAGGAGAGCTATGGCTACACCTTC.